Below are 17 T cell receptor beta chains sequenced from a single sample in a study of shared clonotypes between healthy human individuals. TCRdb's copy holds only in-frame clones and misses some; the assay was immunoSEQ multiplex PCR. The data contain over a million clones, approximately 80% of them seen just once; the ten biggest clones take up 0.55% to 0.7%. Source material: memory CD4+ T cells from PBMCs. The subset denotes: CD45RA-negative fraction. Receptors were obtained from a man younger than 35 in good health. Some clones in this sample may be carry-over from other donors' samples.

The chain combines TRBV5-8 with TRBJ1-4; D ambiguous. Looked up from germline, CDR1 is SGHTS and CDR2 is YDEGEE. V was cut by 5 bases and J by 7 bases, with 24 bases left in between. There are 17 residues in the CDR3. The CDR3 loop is CASRPGSGSRRGEKLFF. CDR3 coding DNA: TGTGCCAGCAGGCCGGGGAGCGGCTCCCGCCGCGGTGAAAAACTGTTTTTT.

The CDR3 region has the DNA TGTGCCAGCAGCAAAGGGTGCGAGCAGTACTTC. It specifies CASSKGCEQYF. V usage is TRBV7-9 and J usage is TRBJ2-7; D unresolved. Per germline, CDR1 SEHNR and CDR2 FQNEAQ (reference sequence). Deletions cut 5 bases from V and 6 bases from J, with 8 bases between. The CDR3 covers 11 residues.

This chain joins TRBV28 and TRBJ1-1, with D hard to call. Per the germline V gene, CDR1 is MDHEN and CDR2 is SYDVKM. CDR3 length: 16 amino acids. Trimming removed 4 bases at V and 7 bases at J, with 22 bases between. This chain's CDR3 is CASSSYSRDILGEAFF. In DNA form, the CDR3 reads TGTGCCAGCAGTTCATATTCCCGAGACATTCTCGGTGAAGCTTTCTTT. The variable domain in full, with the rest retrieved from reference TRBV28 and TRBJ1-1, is DVKVTQSSRYLVKRTGEKVFLECVQDMDHENMFWYRQDPGLGLRLIYFSYDVKMKEKGDIPEGYSVSREKKERFSLILESASTNQTSMYLCASSSYSRDILGEAFFGQGTRLTVV.

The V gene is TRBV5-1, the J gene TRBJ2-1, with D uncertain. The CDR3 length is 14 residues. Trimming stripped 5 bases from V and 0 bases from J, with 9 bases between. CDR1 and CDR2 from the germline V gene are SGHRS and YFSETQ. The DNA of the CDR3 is TGCGCCAGCAGGTCAAAGGGCTCCTACAATGAGCAGTTCTTC. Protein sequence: CASRSKGSYNEQFF.

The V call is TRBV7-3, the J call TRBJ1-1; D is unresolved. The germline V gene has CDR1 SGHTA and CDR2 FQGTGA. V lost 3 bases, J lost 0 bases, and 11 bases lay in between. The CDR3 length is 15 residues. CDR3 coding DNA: TGTGCCAGCAGCTTGGACGGGTCCATGAACACTGAAGCTTTCTTT. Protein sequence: CASSLDGSMNTEAFF.

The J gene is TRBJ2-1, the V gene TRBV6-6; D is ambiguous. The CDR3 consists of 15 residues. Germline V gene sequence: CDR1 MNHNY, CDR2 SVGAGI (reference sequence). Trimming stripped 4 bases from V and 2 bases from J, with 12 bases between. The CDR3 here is CASSFSPAAYNEQFF. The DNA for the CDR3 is TGTGCCAGCAGTTTTTCCCCCGCGGCCTACAATGAGCAGTTCTTC.

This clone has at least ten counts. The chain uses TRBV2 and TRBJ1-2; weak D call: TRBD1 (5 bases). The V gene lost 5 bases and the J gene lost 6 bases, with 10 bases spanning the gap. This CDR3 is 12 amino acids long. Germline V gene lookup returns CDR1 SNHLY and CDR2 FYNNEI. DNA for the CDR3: TGTGCCAGCAGTAGAGACAGTGATGGCTACACCTTC. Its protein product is CASSRDSDGYTF.

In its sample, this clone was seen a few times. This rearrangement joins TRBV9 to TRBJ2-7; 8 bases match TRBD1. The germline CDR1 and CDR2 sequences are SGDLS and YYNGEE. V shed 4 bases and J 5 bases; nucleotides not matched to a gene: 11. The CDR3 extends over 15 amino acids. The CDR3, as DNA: TGTGCCAGCAGCTCAGGGGGCGCGGGCCGAGACGAGCAGTACTTC. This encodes CASSSGGAGRDEQYF.

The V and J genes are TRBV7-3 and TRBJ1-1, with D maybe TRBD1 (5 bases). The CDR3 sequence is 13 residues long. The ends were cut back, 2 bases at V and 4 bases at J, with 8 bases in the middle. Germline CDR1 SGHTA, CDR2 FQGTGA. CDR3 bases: TGTGCCAGCAGCTTAGACAGTGGCACTGAAGCTTTCTTT. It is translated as CASSLDSGTEAFF.

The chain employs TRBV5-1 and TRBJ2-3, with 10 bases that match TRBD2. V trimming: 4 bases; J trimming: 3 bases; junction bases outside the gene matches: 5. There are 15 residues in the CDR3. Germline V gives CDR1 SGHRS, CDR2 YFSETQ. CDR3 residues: CASSPPGLATDTQYF. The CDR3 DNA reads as TGCGCCAGCAGCCCTCCGGGACTAGCGACAGATACGCAGTATTTT. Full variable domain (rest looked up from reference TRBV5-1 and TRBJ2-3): KAGVTQTPRYLIKTRGQQVTLSCSPISGHRSVSWYQQTPGQGLQFLFEYFSETQRNKGNFPGRFSGRQFSNSRSEMNVSTLELGDSALYLCASSPPGLATDTQYFGPGTRLTVL.

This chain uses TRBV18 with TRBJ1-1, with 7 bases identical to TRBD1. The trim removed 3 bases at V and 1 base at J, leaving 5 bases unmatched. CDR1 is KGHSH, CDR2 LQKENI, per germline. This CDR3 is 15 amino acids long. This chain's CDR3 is CASSPGQIGNTEAFF. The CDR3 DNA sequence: TGTGCCAGCTCACCGGGACAGATAGGGAACACTGAAGCTTTCTTT.

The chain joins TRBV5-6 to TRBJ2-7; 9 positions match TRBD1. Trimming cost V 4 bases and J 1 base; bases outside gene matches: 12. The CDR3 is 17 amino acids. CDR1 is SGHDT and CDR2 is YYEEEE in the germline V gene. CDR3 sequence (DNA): TGTGCCAGCAGCCCACAGGGATGGGACAGGGAGTCCTACGAGCAGTACTTC. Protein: CASSPQGWDRESYEQYF.

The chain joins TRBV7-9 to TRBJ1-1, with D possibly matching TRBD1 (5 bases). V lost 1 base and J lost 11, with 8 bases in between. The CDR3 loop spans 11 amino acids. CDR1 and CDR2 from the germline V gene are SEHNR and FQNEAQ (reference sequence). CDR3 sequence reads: CASSLGTTAFF. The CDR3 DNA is TGTGCCAGCAGCTTAGGGACAACGGCTTTCTTT.

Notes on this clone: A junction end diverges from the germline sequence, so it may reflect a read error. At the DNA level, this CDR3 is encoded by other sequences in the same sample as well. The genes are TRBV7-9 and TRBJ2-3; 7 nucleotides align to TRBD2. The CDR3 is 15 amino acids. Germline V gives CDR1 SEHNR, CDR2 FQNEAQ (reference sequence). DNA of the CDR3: TGTGCCAGCAGCTCCAGACTAGCTAGCACAGATACGCAATATTTT. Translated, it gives CASSSRLASTDTQYF.

Here the CDR3 reads CASSFSDRGQEQYF. The CDR3 bases are TGTGCCAGCAGTTTTTCGGACAGGGGACAAGAGCAGTACTTC. This chain links TRBV28 with TRBJ2-7; 9 nucleotides line up with TRBD1. The CDR3 runs 14 residues. Germline CDR1 is MDHEN and CDR2 is SYDVKM. The V segment lost 3 bases and the J segment 7 bases; nucleotides outside the gene matches: 7.

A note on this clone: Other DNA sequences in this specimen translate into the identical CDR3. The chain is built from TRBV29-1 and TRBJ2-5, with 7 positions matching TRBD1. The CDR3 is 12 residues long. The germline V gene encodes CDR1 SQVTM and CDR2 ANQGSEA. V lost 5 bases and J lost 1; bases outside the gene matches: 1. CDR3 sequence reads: CSVRTGQETQYF. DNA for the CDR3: TGCAGCGTTAGGACAGGCCAAGAGACCCAGTACTTC.

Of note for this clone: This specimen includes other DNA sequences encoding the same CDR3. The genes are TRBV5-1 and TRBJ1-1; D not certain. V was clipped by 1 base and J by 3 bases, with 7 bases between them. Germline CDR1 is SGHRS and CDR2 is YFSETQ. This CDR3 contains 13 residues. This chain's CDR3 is CASSLMGDTEAFF. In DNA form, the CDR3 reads TGCGCCAGCAGCTTGATGGGAGACACTGAAGCTTTCTTT. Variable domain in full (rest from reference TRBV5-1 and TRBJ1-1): KAGVTQTPRYLIKTRGQQVTLSCSPISGHRSVSWYQQTPGQGLQFLFEYFSETQRNKGNFPGRFSGRQFSNSRSEMNVSTLELGDSALYLCASSLMGDTEAFFGQGTRLTVV.